Below are 5 T cell receptor beta chains sequenced from a single sample in a study of shared clonotypes between healthy human individuals. Clones were read by immunoSEQ multiplex PCR, and TCRdb kept only the in-frame ones, dropping some. Of 2 million to 2.5 million clones listed, more than 90% are singletons. The specimen was naive CD4+ T cells sorted from blood. As to subset: CD45RA+ positively selected. These receptors were taken from a man between 18 and 29 years old in good health.

The gene calls are TRBV2 and TRBJ2-1; 12 nucleotides align to TRBD2. Germline CDR1 reads SNHLY; CDR2 reads FYNNEI. Germline trimming cut 6 bases from V and 8 bases from J; bases unmatched to any gene: 8. The CDR3 is made up of 15 amino acids. The CDR3, as DNA: TGTGCCAGCAGCAAACTAGCGGGGGGTTTCGATGAGCAGTTCTTC. Translated: CASSKLAGGFDEQFF.

The V gene is TRBV30, the J gene TRBJ1-4; D possibly corresponds to TRBD1 (5 bases). V gave up 3 bases and J gave up 2 bases, with 7 bases separating them. Germline V gene lookup returns CDR1 GTSNPN and CDR2 SVGIG (reference sequence). This CDR3 comprises 13 residues. As DNA, the CDR3 is TGTGCCTGGAGGGCAGGGACTAATGAAAAACTGTTTTTT. It yields the protein CAWRAGTNEKLFF.

The V call is TRBV7-9, the J call TRBJ2-7, with 7 bases matching TRBD1. CDR3 length equals 15 residues. The junction had 2 bases not matched to a gene; V was cut back by 0 bases and J by 0 bases. The germline V gene encodes CDR1 SEHNR and CDR2 FQNEAQ (reference sequence). CDR3 coding DNA: TGTGCCAGCAGCTTAGCAAAGGGGGCCTCCTACGAGCAGTACTTC. It codes for CASSLAKGASYEQYF.

As regards this clone: Within the sample, other DNA sequences also encode this same CDR3. The gene calls are TRBV18 and TRBJ2-7; D is ambiguous. The CDR3 sequence is 13 residues long. The V and J ends lost 3 bases and 1 base respectively, with 7 bases between them. CDR1 and CDR2 (germline): KGHSH, LQKENI. CDR3 in amino acids: CASSPSGSYEQYF. The CDR3 DNA reads as TGTGCCAGCTCACCCTCGGGTTCCTACGAGCAGTACTTC.

Concerning this clone: At the DNA level, this CDR3 is encoded by other sequences in the same sample as well. The rearrangement joins TRBV6-5 to TRBJ2-7; D perhaps matches TRBD2 (6 bases). The CDR3 has 11 amino acids. Trimming removed 4 bases from V and 7 bases from J, with 8 bases in between. CDR1 is MNHEY and CDR2 is SVGAGI in the germline V gene. CDR3 region: CASSSRGEQYF. CDR3 sequence (DNA): TGTGCCAGCAGTTCCCGGGGGGAGCAGTACTTC.